This TCR beta chain was sequenced for a study of blood T cell repertoires in COVID-19. Data came from immunoSEQ multiplex PCR; TCRdb stores just in-frame clones and leaves some out. The table shows roughly 410,000 clones, with about 89% occurring only once. CDR1 and CDR2 (germline): SGHRS, YFSETQ. CDR3 length: 16 amino acids. V lost 5 bases and J lost 4, with 18 bases in between. V and J are TRBV5-1 and TRBJ2-2; weak D call: TRBD2 (7 bases). The receptor was derived from a woman aged 40 to 50 with COVID-19, enrolled during active disease. Sequencing was performed on peripheral blood. Written as DNA, the CDR3 is TGCGCCAGCAGGTCCGCGGGGGCAGGGATCACCGGGGAGCTGTTTTTT. Amino acid sequence: CASRSAGAGITGELFF.